These 23 T cell receptor beta chains were all obtained from the same sample, sequenced in a study of T-cell memory formation after mild COVID-19. TCRdb redid the calling of the 5' RACE reads with MiXCR, one entry per CDR3 protein. The repertoire consists of about 470,000 distinct CDR3 sequences, with roughly 18% occurring once and the leading ten covering over 9%. Sequencing was done on a sample of PBMCs or a T cell subset sorted from them (not recorded which). All receptors come from an adult woman who had mild COVID-19 (a few samples of this study predate the infection). Cell type and time point are not known.

The chain carries TRBV5-1 and TRBJ2-1; D possibly corresponds to TRBD1 (5 bases). The V and J ends lost 4 bases and 7 bases respectively, with 12 bases between them. Germline lookup yields CDR1 SGHRS and CDR2 YFSETQ. This CDR3 has 13 amino acids. CDR3 protein: CASSPAAGNEQFF. The DNA for the CDR3 is TGCGCCAGCAGCCCTGCCGCAGGGAATGAGCAGTTCTTC.

This clonotype came up a few times. The chain combines TRBV11-2 with TRBJ2-2; 12 bases are shared with TRBD2. This CDR3 region has 17 residues. Germline V gene lookup returns CDR1 SGHAT and CDR2 FQNNGV. J was trimmed by 1 base and V by 5 bases; bases with no gene match: 5. CDR3 DNA: TGTGCCAGCAGCGCCGGACTAGCGGGACTGAACACCGGGGAGCTGTTTTTT. Residues: CASSAGLAGLNTGELFF.

This clonotype was observed a few times. This chain links TRBV2 with TRBJ1-2, with D tentatively TRBD1 (6 bases). The length of the CDR3 is 12 residues. The ends were cut back, 7 bases at V and 4 bases at J, with 10 bases in the middle. CDR1 and CDR2 (germline): SNHLY, FYNNEI. The CDR3 nucleotides read TGTGCCAGCAACGAAGGGGGCTATGGCTACACCTTC. Protein sequence: CASNEGGYGYTF.

The chain has TRBV20-1 and TRBJ1-6; unclear D gene. The CDR3 is 13 amino acids. Germline lookup yields CDR1 DFQATT and CDR2 SNEGSKA (reference sequence). The ends were cut back, 5 bases at V and 10 bases at J, with 15 bases in the middle. The CDR3 coding sequence is TGCAGTGCTTCGGACCGGATTCACTCACCCCTCCACTTT. Its translation: CSASDRIHSPLHF.

The J gene is TRBJ1-2, the V gene TRBV6-1; D unresolved. In germline, CDR1 is MNHNS, CDR2 SASEGT. The CDR3 is 14 amino acids. Trimming pared 6 bases from V and 3 bases from J, leaving 14 bases between. Here the CDR3 DNA reads TGTGCCAGCAGCCCGAGTTACGGGGACTATGGCTACACCTTC. It specifies CASSPSYGDYGYTF.

The chain uses TRBV19 and TRBJ2-4, with D uncertain. Germline CDR1 LNHDA, CDR2 SQIVND (reference sequence). The CDR3 covers 13 residues. V was shortened by 3 bases and J by 8 bases, with 11 bases between the two germline ends. CDR3 protein: CASSIRPEDIQYF. CDR3 bases: TGTGCCAGTAGTATTCGGCCCGAGGACATTCAGTACTTC.

The chain has TRBV2 and TRBJ2-1, with D unresolved. Trimming pared 6 bases from V and 4 bases from J, leaving 7 bases between. CDR1 is SNHLY, CDR2 FYNNEI, per germline. The CDR3 length is 12 residues. For the CDR3, the DNA is TGTGCCAGCAGAGACTGGTACAATGAGCAGTTCTTC. Translation gives CASRDWYNEQFF.

This clonotype was counted many times. J is TRBJ2-3 and V is TRBV12-3 or TRBV12-4; 10 nucleotides line up with TRBD2. V trimming: 6 bases; J trimming: 4 bases; junction bases outside the gene matches: 10. This CDR3 comprises 16 residues. CDR3 amino acids: CASSWTSGRGADTQYF. CDR3 nucleotides: TGTGCCAGCAGCTGGACTAGCGGTAGAGGCGCAGATACGCAGTATTTT.

V gene TRBV5-1 combines with J gene TRBJ2-2; TRBD1 is a possible D gene (5 bases). The CDR3 is made up of 18 amino acids. The germline V and J ends were trimmed by 0 bases and 0 bases, with 15 bases remaining between them. In germline, CDR1 is SGHRS, CDR2 YFSETQ. CDR3 loop: CASSLAFATDSNTGELFF. The CDR3 DNA reads TGCGCCAGCAGCTTGGCGTTTGCGACAGACTCGAACACCGGGGAGCTGTTTTTT.

J is TRBJ1-2 and V is TRBV6-5; D is uncertain. CDR1 is MNHEY, CDR2 SVGAGI, per germline. Trimming took off 8 bases at V and 1 base at J, with 14 bases between the two ends. The CDR3 sequence is 14 residues long. The CDR3 spells CASGENMVNYGYTF. CDR3 bases: TGTGCCAGCGGCGAGAACATGGTTAACTATGGCTACACCTTC.

This chain connects TRBV11-1 to TRBJ2-5; tentative D call: TRBD2 (5 bases). Germline V lookup: CDR1 SGHAT, CDR2 FQDESV (reference sequence). The CDR3 is made up of 15 amino acids. V shed 0 bases and J shed 5 bases, with 13 bases lying between them. DNA for the CDR3: TGTGCCAGCAGCTTAGCGCGGGTCCTGGGGGAGACCCAGTACTTC. Residues: CASSLARVLGETQYF.

This clonotype was recorded a few times. This sequence joins TRBV4-2 and TRBJ1-5; D remains ambiguous. From germline, CDR1 is LGHNA and CDR2 YNFKEQ. V lost 4 bases and J 5 bases, leaving 12 bases between the germline ends. This CDR3 spans 14 amino acids. For the CDR3, the DNA is TGTGCCAGCAGCCGTCAGGCTAGGGATCAGCCCCAGCATTTT. The encoded protein is CASSRQARDQPQHF.

V and J are TRBV18 and TRBJ1-5; D is possibly TRBD1 (6 bases). Trimming removed 4 bases from V and 0 bases from J, with 13 bases in between. The CDR3 covers 16 residues. Looked up from germline, CDR1 is KGHSH and CDR2 is LQKENI. Written as DNA, the CDR3 is TGTGCCAGCTCACTACGGACAGATATTAGCAATCAGCCCCAGCATTTT. It specifies CASSLRTDISNQPQHF.

This clonotype appeared many times. The chain joins TRBV20-1 to TRBJ1-6, with D possibly TRBD1 on 6 matching bases. Germline CDR1 DFQATT, CDR2 SNEGSKA (reference sequence). The V end lost 6 bases, the J end lost 7 bases, and 16 bases lay between the germline ends. The CDR3 contains 14 residues. The CDR3 DNA follows: TGCAGTGCCCTCCCGGGACAAAGGAATTCACCCCTCCACTTT. The encoded protein is CSALPGQRNSPLHF.

V is TRBV7-9 and J is TRBJ1-2; D possibly corresponds to TRBD1 (5 bases). Germline values: CDR1 SEHNR, CDR2 FQNEAQ (reference sequence). The ends were cut back, 1 base at V and 8 bases at J, with 14 bases in the middle. This CDR3 region has 14 residues. DNA of the CDR3: TGTGCCAGCAGCTTAGTATTTGTTGGGGACGGCTACACCTTC. Its translation is CASSLVFVGDGYTF.

This clonotype occurred a few times. The V gene is TRBV2, the J gene TRBJ2-3; the D is unclear. Germline V gene data show CDR1 as SNHLY and CDR2 as FYNNEI. CDR3 length equals 14 residues. The V end lost 0 bases, the J end lost 2 bases, and 6 bases lay between the germline ends. The CDR3 reads CASSEALFTDTQYF. The CDR3 DNA is TGTGCCAGCAGTGAAGCCCTATTCACAGATACGCAGTATTTT. Complete variable domain (other parts from reference TRBV2 and TRBJ2-3): EPEVTQTPSHQVTQMGQEVILRCVPISNHLYFYWYRQILGQKVEFLVSFYNNEISEKSEIFDDQFSVERPDGSNFTLKIRSTKLEDSAMYFCASSEALFTDTQYFGPGTRLTVL.

V gene TRBV9 combines with J gene TRBJ1-1; 9 bases line up with TRBD1. Germline V CDR1 and CDR2: SGDLS, YYNGEE. This CDR3 is 17 amino acids long. Trimming cost V 2 bases and J 2 bases; bases outside gene matches: 10. CDR3 loop: CASSVKETGGVNTEAFF. CDR3 coding DNA: TGTGCCAGCAGCGTGAAAGAAACAGGGGGCGTAAACACTGAAGCTTTCTTT.

The V call is TRBV29-1, the J call TRBJ2-7; D not resolved. This CDR3 contains 14 residues. The germline V and J ends were trimmed by 2 bases and 2 bases, with 13 bases remaining between them. From germline, CDR1 is SQVTM and CDR2 ANQGSEA. CDR3 nucleotides: TGCAGCGTTGAAATCCCCGGGCTACCCTACGAGCAGTACTTC. It specifies CSVEIPGLPYEQYF.

V gene TRBV4-3 combines with J gene TRBJ2-5; 8 bases match TRBD1. This CDR3 spans 14 amino acids. Trimming took 0 bases from V and 5 from J; bases not matched to a gene: 2. The germline V gene has CDR1 LGHNA and CDR2 YSLEER. CDR3 in DNA: TGCGCCAGCAGCCAAGACAGGGGGCCGGAGACCCAGTACTTC. Its protein product is CASSQDRGPETQYF.

The chain links TRBV5-1 to TRBJ2-7; 10 bases match TRBD1. CDR3 length: 14 amino acids. The V segment lost 0 bases and the J segment 7 bases; nucleotides outside the gene matches: 4. Germline CDR1 and CDR2: SGHRS and YFSETQ. The CDR3 region is CASSLAGTGVEQYF. The CDR3 DNA reads TGCGCCAGCAGCTTGGCCGGGACAGGGGTTGAGCAGTACTTC. The full variable domain, in which reference TRBV5-1 and TRBJ2-7 provide the parts outside the CDR3, is KAGVTQTPRYLIKTRGQQVTLSCSPISGHRSVSWYQQTPGQGLQFLFEYFSETQRNKGNFPGRFSGRQFSNSRSEMNVSTLELGDSALYLCASSLAGTGVEQYFGPGTRLTVT.

In its sample, this clonotype was seen a few times. V and J are TRBV5-5 and TRBJ2-7; the D gene is possibly TRBD1 (5 bases). Germline loops: CDR1 SGHKS, CDR2 YYEKEE (reference sequence). V dropped 4 bases and J dropped 3 bases, with 20 bases sitting between them. This CDR3 is 16 amino acids long. The CDR3 here is CASSLNRADTVYEQYF. The CDR3, as DNA: TGTGCCAGCAGCCTCAACCGGGCGGACACCGTCTACGAGCAGTACTTC.

This sequence joins TRBV7-6 and TRBJ2-7; 9 positions agree with TRBD1. Trimming removed 4 bases from V and 5 bases from J; junction bases left unmatched: 3. CDR1 is SGHVS and CDR2 is FNYEAQ in the germline V gene. This CDR3 contains 13 residues. In DNA form, the CDR3 reads TGTGCCAGCAGCTCGGACAGGGGTAACGAGCAGTACTTC. It encodes CASSSDRGNEQYF.

The chain employs TRBV7-2 and TRBJ2-7; D may be TRBD1 (6 bases). Trimming stripped 5 bases from V and 0 bases from J, with 14 bases between. The V gene's germline CDR1 is SGHTA and CDR2 FQGNSA. The CDR3 contains 15 residues. In nucleotides, the CDR3 is TGTGCCAGCAGCCCCCGACAGGCGAGCTCCTACGAGCAGTACTTC. Translating gives CASSPRQASSYEQYF.